Listed here are 20 T cell receptor beta chains from one sample, sequenced in a study of T cells expressing NK-cell markers. TCRdb derives one entry per CDR3 protein from the 5' RACE reads, leaving out DNA. The sample's table shows approximately 150,000 distinct CDR3 sequences. Sequencing used blood T cells: a sorted CD56 or NKG2C T cell subset, CD4+ or CD8+ T cells, or bulk PBMC T cells (not recorded which). These receptors came from a woman aged 18 to 75 in good health.

V and J are TRBV7-9 and TRBJ2-5; TCRdb indicates TRBD2, and absent DNA this call remains unverified. This CDR3 has 15 residues. Germline CDR1 is SEHNR and CDR2 is FQNEAQ (reference sequence). The CDR3 is CASSLDLAGVETQYF. Full variable domain (remainder filled in from reference TRBV7-9 and TRBJ2-5): DTGVSQNPRHKITKRGQNVTFRCDPISEHNRLYWYRQTLGQGPEFLTYFQNEAQLEKSRLLSDRFSAERPKGSFSTLEIQRTEQGDSAMYLCASSLDLAGVETQYFGPGTRLLVL.

The chain carries TRBV2 and TRBJ2-5. The CDR3 length is 13 residues. Germline V gene data show CDR1 as SNHLY and CDR2 as FYNNEI. This CDR3 is CASSARYGETQYF.

The chain employs TRBV9 and TRBJ2-1; the TCRdb call, TRBD2, lacks DNA for checking. Germline V lookup: CDR1 SGDLS, CDR2 YYNGEE. The CDR3 loop spans 18 amino acids. The CDR3 loop reads CASSVALGLASSYNEQFF.

This chain connects TRBV7-3 to TRBJ2-7; TCRdb lists TRBD2, though no DNA is available to test this call. The CDR3 runs to 14 residues. Germline V gene lookup returns CDR1 SGHTA and CDR2 FQGTGA. The CDR3 spells CASSAGLAGSEQYF.

The rearrangement joins TRBV5-1 to TRBJ2-1; TCRdb's D gene call, TRBD1, goes unchecked for lack of DNA. CDR1 is SGHRS, CDR2 YFSETQ, per germline. The CDR3 sequence is 15 residues long. The CDR3 sequence is CASSLERGGYNEQFF.

This rearrangement joins TRBV28 to TRBJ2-7; checking the TCRdb D call of TRBD1 is not possible without DNA. Germline V gene sequence: CDR1 MDHEN, CDR2 SYDVKM. The CDR3 totals 15 residues. The CDR3 here is CASSSAGTGVREQYF.

The J gene is TRBJ1-4, the V gene TRBV20-1; TCRdb returns TRBD1, unconfirmable since there is no DNA. CDR1 and CDR2 (germline): DFQATT, SNEGSKA (reference sequence). The CDR3 is 14 residues long. CDR3 sequence: CSAPRGAVREKLFF.

The chain employs TRBV11-2 and TRBJ2-7; the TRBD1 assignment by TCRdb is unverifiable without DNA. The CDR3 runs 12 residues. Germline CDR1 reads SGHAT; CDR2 reads FQNNGV. The CDR3 spells CASSLDRGTLYF.

This chain links TRBV7-2 with TRBJ1-3. The CDR3 length is 14 residues. CDR1 is SGHTA and CDR2 is FQGNSA in the germline V gene. This CDR3 reads CASSLEVAGNTIYF.

This chain uses TRBV2 with TRBJ2-5; absent DNA, TCRdb's TRBD1 call cannot be checked. The germline CDR1 and CDR2 sequences are SNHLY and FYNNEI. The CDR3 covers 14 residues. This CDR3 is CASSYDRGGETQYF.

V gene TRBV2 combines with J gene TRBJ1-2; TCRdb lists TRBD1, though no DNA is available to test this call. In germline, CDR1 is SNHLY, CDR2 FYNNEI. This CDR3 spans 12 amino acids. CDR3 region: CASRDREYGYTF.

The CDR3 reads CASSLRALAGGPLVFDEQFF. The chain joins TRBV11-2 to TRBJ2-1; TCRdb names TRBD2, which stays unverified in the absence of DNA. CDR1 and CDR2 from the germline V gene are SGHAT and FQNNGV. This CDR3 is 20 amino acids long.

This chain uses TRBV16 with TRBJ2-7. Per germline, CDR1 KGHSY and CDR2 FQNENV. CDR3 length: 14 residues. The CDR3 loop is CASSQFAGSYEQYF.

The rearrangement links TRBV29-1 to TRBJ2-3; TCRdb lists TRBD2, though no DNA is available to test this call. The CDR3 is 15 residues long. The germline V gene has CDR1 SQVTM and CDR2 ANQGSEA. CDR3 residues: CSVGASGTNTDTQYF.

This chain links TRBV4-2 with TRBJ1-2. The CDR3 extends over 13 amino acids. CDR1 and CDR2 (germline): LGHNA, YNFKEQ. The CDR3 sequence is CASSQDRVAGYTF.

The gene calls are TRBV27 and TRBJ2-7; TCRdb's D call of TRBD1 is untestable without DNA. Looked up from germline, CDR1 is MNHEY and CDR2 is SMNVEV (reference sequence). This CDR3 spans 15 amino acids. CDR3 protein: CASSPSGALRYEQYF.

The CDR3 loop reads CASSQDFFRGRNTEAFF. The chain couples TRBV3-1 to TRBJ1-1; there is no DNA to check the TCRdb D call of TRBD1. The germline V gene has CDR1 LGHDT and CDR2 YNNKEL (reference sequence). The length of the CDR3 is 17 residues.

This chain connects TRBV24-1 to TRBJ2-2; TCRdb selects TRBD2, and the lack of DNA leaves this call unchecked. CDR1 KGHDR and CDR2 SFDVKD come from the germline V gene. The CDR3 contains 16 residues. Here the CDR3 reads CATSDSGLFSTGELFF.

The rearrangement links TRBV3-1 to TRBJ2-5; absent DNA, TCRdb's TRBD2 call cannot be checked. The CDR3 sequence is 17 residues long. Germline assignment: CDR1 LGHDT and CDR2 YNNKEL (reference sequence). The CDR3 loop is CASSLGTSGRYGETQYF.

The CDR3: CASSMGSLENIQYF. J is TRBJ2-4 and V is TRBV28; the TCRdb call, TRBD2, lacks DNA for checking. Germline values: CDR1 MDHEN, CDR2 SYDVKM. The CDR3 runs to 14 residues.